The 14 T cell receptor beta chains reported below all come from one sample, sequenced in a study of blood T cell repertoires in COVID-19. The data were produced by immunoSEQ multiplex PCR, yet TCRdb's version contains in-frame clones alone and is incomplete. The table lists roughly 220,000 clones, approximately 84% of them singletons. Sequenced: peripheral blood. The receptors stem from a man aged 50-60 years who had recovered from COVID-19.

This chain connects TRBV21-1 to TRBJ2-1; TRBD2, as called in the table, went unchecked against the DNA. TRBV21-1 is a known pseudogene. The CDR3 spans 19 residues. The CDR3 DNA is TGTGCCAGCAGCCCCTTTATTGGGTTGCCTAGCGGGAGATTCGATGAGCAGTTCTTC. This translates into CASSPFIGLPSGRFDEQFF.

J is TRBJ1-1 and V is TRBV3-1 (or the pseudogene TRBV3-2); 9 positions agree with TRBD1. V trimming: 2 bases; J trimming: 3 bases; junction bases outside the gene matches: 7. CDR1 is LGHDT, CDR2 YNNKEL, per germline (reference sequence). CDR3 length: 16 amino acids. CDR3 sequence (DNA): TGTGCCAGCAGCCAACTTCGGACAGGGGAGGACACTGAAGCTTTCTTT. This encodes CASSQLRTGEDTEAFF.

V and J are TRBV27 and TRBJ2-7; D perhaps matches TRBD1 (5 bases). This CDR3 comprises 14 residues. Germline CDR1 and CDR2: MNHEY and SMNVEV (reference sequence). Trimming cost V 2 bases and J 6 bases, with 14 bases left between them. DNA of the CDR3: TGTGCCAGCAGTTTAGGGTGGCAGGGATTCGAGCAGTACTTC. Its protein product is CASSLGWQGFEQYF.

The chain employs TRBV10-3 and TRBJ1-2, with 7 bases fitting TRBD1. The length of the CDR3 is 13 residues. The germline V gene has CDR1 ENHRY and CDR2 SYGVKD. V lost 4 bases to trimming and J lost 4 bases; unmatched junction nucleotides: 3. The CDR3 sequence is CAISGGQSYGYTF. The DNA for the CDR3 is TGTGCCATCAGTGGGGGACAGAGCTATGGCTACACCTTC.

This chain links TRBV28 with TRBJ1-2; D gene unclear. The CDR3 has 15 amino acids. Germline CDR1 is MDHEN and CDR2 is SYDVKM. V was shortened by 2 bases and J by 4 bases, with 14 bases between the two germline ends. The CDR3 protein is CASSLQDRPSYGYTF. The CDR3 DNA follows: TGTGCCAGCAGTTTACAGGATCGGCCGAGCTATGGCTACACCTTC.

The chain has TRBV9 and TRBJ2-1, with D possibly TRBD1 on 7 matching bases. V gave up 3 bases and J gave up 1 base, with 35 bases separating them. Germline lookup yields CDR1 SGDLS and CDR2 YYNGEE. CDR3 length equals 23 residues. The DNA of the CDR3 is TGTGCCAGCAGCGACGGAGTCCGACAGGGCGGGACGGAAAGAGAGCGGTCCTACAATGAGCAGTTCTTC. This encodes CASSDGVRQGGTERERSYNEQFF.

The CDR3 spells CASSSTAVSGYEQYF. The CDR3 DNA sequence: TGTGCCAGCAGCTCTACAGCGGTCTCGGGGTACGAGCAGTACTTC. The chain couples TRBV5-5 to TRBJ2-7; D might be TRBD2 (5 bases). V lost 3 bases and J lost 4, with 17 bases in between. Germline lookup yields CDR1 SGHKS and CDR2 YYEKEE (reference sequence). The CDR3 consists of 15 residues.

This clone was detected only a few times. The chain is built from TRBV28 and TRBJ2-7; 8 nucleotides agree with TRBD1. There are 13 residues in the CDR3. J gave up 7 bases and V 6 bases, and 8 bases lay outside the gene matches. Germline CDR1 is MDHEN and CDR2 is SYDVKM. CDR3 nucleotides: TGTGCCAGCAGGAGACGGACAGGGTTAGAGCAGTACTTC. The encoded protein is CASRRRTGLEQYF.

V gene TRBV28 combines with J gene TRBJ1-2, with 9 bases lining up with TRBD1. Trimming at V came to 5 bases and at J to 7 bases, leaving 11 bases not matched to a gene. This CDR3 is 15 amino acids long. Germline V CDR1 and CDR2: MDHEN, SYDVKM. The CDR3 nucleotides are TGTGCCAGCAGTGCATCCGGGACAGGGAGCATTGGCTACACCTTC. It codes for CASSASGTGSIGYTF.

J is TRBJ2-1 and V is TRBV27, with 8 bases identical to TRBD1. CDR3 size: 14 residues. The germline V gene encodes CDR1 MNHEY and CDR2 SMNVEV (reference sequence). V lost 5 bases and J lost 6; bases outside the gene matches: 6. The CDR3 is CASSRQGSFNEQFF. The CDR3 nucleotides read TGTGCCAGCAGTCGACAGGGGTCTTTCAATGAGCAGTTCTTC.

The V gene is TRBV20-1, the J gene TRBJ2-5; 7 bases fit TRBD1. The CDR3 is 14 residues long. Unmatched junction bases numbered 6, after V lost 3 bases and J lost 2 bases. Germline values: CDR1 DFQATT, CDR2 SNEGSKA (reference sequence). The CDR3 sequence: CSASEGAQQETQYF. The CDR3 coding sequence is TGCAGTGCTAGTGAGGGGGCACAACAAGAGACCCAGTACTTC.

This chain connects TRBV15 to TRBJ2-7; TRBD1 might be the D (6 bases). Trimming left V 3 bases short and J 0 bases short, with 9 bases between. The CDR3 is 14 amino acids. From germline, CDR1 is LNHNV and CDR2 YYDKDF (reference sequence). CDR3 nucleotide sequence: TGTGCCACCAGCAGGGGGGACACCTCCTACGAGCAGTACTTC. It is translated as CATSRGDTSYEQYF.

This clone was recorded only once. The rearrangement joins TRBV6-4 to TRBJ2-3; TRBD2 matches 8 bases. CDR3 length equals 14 residues. The trim removed 4 bases at V and 1 base at J, leaving 1 base unmatched. Germline V gene data show CDR1 as MRHNA and CDR2 as SNTAGT. CDR3 region: CASSATSGTDTQYF. CDR3 DNA: TGTGCCAGCAGTGCGACTAGCGGCACAGATACGCAGTATTTT.

The V and J genes are TRBV7-8 and TRBJ2-7, with TRBD1 matching over 8 bases. Germline CDR1 is SGHVS and CDR2 is FQNEAQ. The CDR3 spans 15 residues. Trimming at V came to 0 bases and at J to 6 bases, leaving 7 bases not matched to a gene. The CDR3 here is CASSLAVPGGGEQYF. The CDR3 DNA reads TGTGCCAGCAGCTTAGCGGTCCCAGGGGGCGGCGAGCAGTACTTC.